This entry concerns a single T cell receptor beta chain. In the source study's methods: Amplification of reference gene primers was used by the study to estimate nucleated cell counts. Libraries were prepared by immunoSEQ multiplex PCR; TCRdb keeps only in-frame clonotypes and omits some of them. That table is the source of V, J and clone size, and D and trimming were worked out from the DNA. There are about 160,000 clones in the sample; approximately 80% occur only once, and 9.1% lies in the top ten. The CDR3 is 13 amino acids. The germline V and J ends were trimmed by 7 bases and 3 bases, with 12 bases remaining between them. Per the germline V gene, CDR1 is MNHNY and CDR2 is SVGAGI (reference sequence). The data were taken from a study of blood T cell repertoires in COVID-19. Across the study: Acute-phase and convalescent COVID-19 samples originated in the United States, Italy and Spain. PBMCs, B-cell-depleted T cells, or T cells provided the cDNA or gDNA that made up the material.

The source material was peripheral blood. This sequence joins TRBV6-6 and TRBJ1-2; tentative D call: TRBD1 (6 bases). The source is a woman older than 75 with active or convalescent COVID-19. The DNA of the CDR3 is TGTGCCAGCAACAGAGGGGGAGACTATGGCTACACCTTC. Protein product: CASNRGGDYGYTF.